These 15 T cell receptor beta chains originate from one sample sequenced in a study of tumor-infiltrating lymphocytes in oesophageal squamous cell carcinoma. TCRdb reanalysed the PCR reads using MiXCR and keeps one entry per CDR3 protein. The sample yields 15,000 or so distinct CDR3 sequences, roughly 50% seen once. Sequenced: normal esophageal tissue next to the tumor. The receptors come from a female donor with esophageal squamous cell carcinoma.

The sample holds many counts of this clonotype. The chain uses TRBV6-1 and TRBJ1-5, with D perhaps TRBD1 (6 bases). Germline V gives CDR1 MNHNS, CDR2 SASEGT. The CDR3 length is 15 residues. The germline V and J ends were trimmed by 6 bases and 9 bases, with 21 bases remaining between them. The CDR3 loop reads CASSDRTASRWPQHF. For the CDR3, the DNA is TGTGCCAGCAGCGACAGGACCGCCTCGCGATGGCCCCAGCATTTT.

This clonotype was counted between two and nine times. The chain combines TRBV19 with TRBJ2-2, with D perhaps being TRBD1 or TRBD2 (5 bases each). Germline V CDR1 and CDR2: LNHDA, SQIVND (reference sequence). Trimming shortened V by 6 bases and J by 4 bases, and 12 bases separated the two germline ends. The CDR3 length is 14 residues. CDR3 nucleotide sequence: TGTGCCAGTAGACCCCCGGGGCGCACCGGGGAGCTGTTTTTT. Amino acid sequence: CASRPPGRTGELFF. Combining the CDR3 with reference TRBV19 and TRBJ2-2 gives the whole variable domain DGGITQSPKYLFRKEGQNVTLSCEQNLNHDAMYWYRQDPGQGLRLIYYSQIVNDFQKGDIAEGYSVSREKKESFPLTVTSAQKNPTAFYLCASRPPGRTGELFFGEGSRLTVL.

This clonotype was recorded a few times. V and J are TRBV7-6 and TRBJ2-3; 15 positions match TRBD2. In germline, CDR1 is SGHVS, CDR2 FNYEAQ. V shed 3 bases, J shed 5 bases, and the junction held 12 bases outside the gene matches. The CDR3 is 19 residues long. The CDR3 region is CASSFFRTSGREGRDTQYF. The CDR3 coding sequence is TGTGCCAGCAGCTTCTTCCGGACTAGCGGGAGGGAGGGTAGAGATACGCAGTATTTT.

With regard to this clonotype: This likely comes from a read error, as the CDR3 has no conserved phenylalanine or tryptophan at its end. The DNA is omitted, as the CDR3 cannot be located on it reliably, and the CDR3 follows TCRdb's listing. This chain joins TRBV10-3 and TRBJ2-3; the table's D call, TRBD2, has no DNA check behind it. Looked up from germline, CDR1 is ENHRY and CDR2 is SYGVKD. The CDR3 length equals 17 residues, ends included. CDR3 loop: CAISAIREEGYEQYFGP.

Regarding this clonotype: The final CDR3 position lacks the conserved phenylalanine or tryptophan, pointing to a likely read error. No DNA is shown, since the ends of the CDR3 on it are uncertain; the CDR3 is the one TCRdb lists. The chain joins TRBV7-2 to TRBJ2-7; TRBD1, the table's D call, lacks a check against the DNA. The CDR3 adds up to 12 amino acids, both ends counted. CDR1 SGHTA and CDR2 FQGNSA come from the germline V gene. Here the CDR3 reads CASSTNPVTGHL.

In its sample, this clonotype was seen many times. The V and J genes are TRBV14 and TRBJ2-5; tentatively, D is TRBD2 (7 bases). Germline V gene lookup returns CDR1 SGHDN and CDR2 FVKESK. The V end was cut by 1 base, the J end by 2 bases, with 20 bases between. The CDR3 is 18 amino acids. The CDR3: CASSQAALGRGPQETQYF. The CDR3 DNA is TGTGCCAGCAGCCAAGCCGCCCTAGGGCGGGGGCCTCAAGAGACCCAGTACTTC.

The chain combines TRBV7-6 with TRBJ2-2; D call uncertain. V was pared by 6 bases and J by 1 base, with 12 bases between. The germline V gene encodes CDR1 SGHVS and CDR2 FNYEAQ. The CDR3 consists of 15 residues. CDR3 DNA sequence: TGTGCCAGCAGTGGTGGGCCCGTGAACACCGGGGAGCTGTTTTTT. This translates into CASSGGPVNTGELFF.

This clonotype was detected ten times or more. The rearrangement joins TRBV2 to TRBJ2-3; unclear D gene. The CDR3 extends over 15 amino acids. CDR1 SNHLY and CDR2 FYNNEI come from the germline V gene. V lost 5 bases and J 0 bases, leaving 12 bases between the germline ends. The CDR3 coding sequence is TGTGCCAGCAGTCTCTCGGGCGCTAGCACAGATACGCAGTATTTT. It is translated as CASSLSGASTDTQYF.

The chain carries TRBV12-5 and TRBJ2-1; 9 bases agree with TRBD2. Trimming cost V 7 bases and J 8 bases; bases outside gene matches: 9. Germline CDR1 is LGHNT and CDR2 is FRNRAP. CDR3 length equals 14 residues. Written as DNA, the CDR3 is TGTGCTAGTGCACCTAGCGGGATTTTCTATGAGCAGTTCTTC. This translates into CASAPSGIFYEQFF.

The chain links TRBV12-3 or TRBV12-4 to TRBJ1-5; D is ambiguous. The CDR3 is 14 amino acids. Trimming left V 3 bases short and J 1 base short, with 7 bases between. In DNA, the CDR3 is TGTGCCAGCAGTTTGACCGGGAGCAATCAGCCCCAGCATTTT. Translating gives CASSLTGSNQPQHF.

This clonotype was observed a handful of times. The chain carries TRBV5-1 and TRBJ2-2, with D possibly matching TRBD1 (5 bases). V was cut by 5 bases and J by 4 bases, with 12 bases left in between. Germline V gene sequence: CDR1 SGHRS, CDR2 YFSETQ. The CDR3 loop spans 14 amino acids. Here the CDR3 DNA reads TGCGCCAGCAGTAAAGGGGTATCCACCGGGGAGCTGTTTTTT. It encodes CASSKGVSTGELFF.

The rearrangement uses TRBV7-4 and TRBJ1-6; D is unclear. V was pared by 7 bases and J by 9 bases, with 10 bases between. The CDR3 is 12 residues long. Germline CDR1 and CDR2: SGHVT and SQSDAQ. Here the CDR3 reads CASTVEGSPLHF. In DNA, the CDR3 is TGTGCCAGCACCGTAGAGGGTTCACCCCTCCACTTT.

The DNA of the CDR3 is TGTGCCAGCAGAACCGAAAGCTGGGATGAGCAGTTCTTC. It is translated as CASRTESWDEQFF. This rearrangement joins TRBV7-4 to TRBJ2-4, with no clear D. Near its end, the DNA agrees better with TRBJ2-1, so the J call may be wrong. CDR3 size: 13 residues. The germline gives CDR1 SGHVT, CDR2 SQSDAQ.

The genes are TRBV12-3 or TRBV12-4 and TRBJ1-2; 13 bases match TRBD2. The J call may be faulty, since TRBJ2-1 better matches the DNA end. This CDR3 is built from 15 residues. The CDR3 sequence: CASRRTSGGDNEQFF. DNA of the CDR3: TGTGCCAGCAGAAGGACTAGCGGGGGCGACAATGAGCAGTTCTTC.

The chain couples TRBV7-2 to TRBJ2-5; D unclear. The J call is doubtful: the DNA matches TRBJ2-1 better. The CDR3 consists of 17 residues. Germline CDR1 reads SGHTA; CDR2 reads FQGNSA. The CDR3 nucleotides read TGTGCCAGCAGCCTGGGAACGTTAAAAAGCTCCTACAATGAGCAGTTCTTC. This sequence encodes CASSLGTLKSSYNEQFF.